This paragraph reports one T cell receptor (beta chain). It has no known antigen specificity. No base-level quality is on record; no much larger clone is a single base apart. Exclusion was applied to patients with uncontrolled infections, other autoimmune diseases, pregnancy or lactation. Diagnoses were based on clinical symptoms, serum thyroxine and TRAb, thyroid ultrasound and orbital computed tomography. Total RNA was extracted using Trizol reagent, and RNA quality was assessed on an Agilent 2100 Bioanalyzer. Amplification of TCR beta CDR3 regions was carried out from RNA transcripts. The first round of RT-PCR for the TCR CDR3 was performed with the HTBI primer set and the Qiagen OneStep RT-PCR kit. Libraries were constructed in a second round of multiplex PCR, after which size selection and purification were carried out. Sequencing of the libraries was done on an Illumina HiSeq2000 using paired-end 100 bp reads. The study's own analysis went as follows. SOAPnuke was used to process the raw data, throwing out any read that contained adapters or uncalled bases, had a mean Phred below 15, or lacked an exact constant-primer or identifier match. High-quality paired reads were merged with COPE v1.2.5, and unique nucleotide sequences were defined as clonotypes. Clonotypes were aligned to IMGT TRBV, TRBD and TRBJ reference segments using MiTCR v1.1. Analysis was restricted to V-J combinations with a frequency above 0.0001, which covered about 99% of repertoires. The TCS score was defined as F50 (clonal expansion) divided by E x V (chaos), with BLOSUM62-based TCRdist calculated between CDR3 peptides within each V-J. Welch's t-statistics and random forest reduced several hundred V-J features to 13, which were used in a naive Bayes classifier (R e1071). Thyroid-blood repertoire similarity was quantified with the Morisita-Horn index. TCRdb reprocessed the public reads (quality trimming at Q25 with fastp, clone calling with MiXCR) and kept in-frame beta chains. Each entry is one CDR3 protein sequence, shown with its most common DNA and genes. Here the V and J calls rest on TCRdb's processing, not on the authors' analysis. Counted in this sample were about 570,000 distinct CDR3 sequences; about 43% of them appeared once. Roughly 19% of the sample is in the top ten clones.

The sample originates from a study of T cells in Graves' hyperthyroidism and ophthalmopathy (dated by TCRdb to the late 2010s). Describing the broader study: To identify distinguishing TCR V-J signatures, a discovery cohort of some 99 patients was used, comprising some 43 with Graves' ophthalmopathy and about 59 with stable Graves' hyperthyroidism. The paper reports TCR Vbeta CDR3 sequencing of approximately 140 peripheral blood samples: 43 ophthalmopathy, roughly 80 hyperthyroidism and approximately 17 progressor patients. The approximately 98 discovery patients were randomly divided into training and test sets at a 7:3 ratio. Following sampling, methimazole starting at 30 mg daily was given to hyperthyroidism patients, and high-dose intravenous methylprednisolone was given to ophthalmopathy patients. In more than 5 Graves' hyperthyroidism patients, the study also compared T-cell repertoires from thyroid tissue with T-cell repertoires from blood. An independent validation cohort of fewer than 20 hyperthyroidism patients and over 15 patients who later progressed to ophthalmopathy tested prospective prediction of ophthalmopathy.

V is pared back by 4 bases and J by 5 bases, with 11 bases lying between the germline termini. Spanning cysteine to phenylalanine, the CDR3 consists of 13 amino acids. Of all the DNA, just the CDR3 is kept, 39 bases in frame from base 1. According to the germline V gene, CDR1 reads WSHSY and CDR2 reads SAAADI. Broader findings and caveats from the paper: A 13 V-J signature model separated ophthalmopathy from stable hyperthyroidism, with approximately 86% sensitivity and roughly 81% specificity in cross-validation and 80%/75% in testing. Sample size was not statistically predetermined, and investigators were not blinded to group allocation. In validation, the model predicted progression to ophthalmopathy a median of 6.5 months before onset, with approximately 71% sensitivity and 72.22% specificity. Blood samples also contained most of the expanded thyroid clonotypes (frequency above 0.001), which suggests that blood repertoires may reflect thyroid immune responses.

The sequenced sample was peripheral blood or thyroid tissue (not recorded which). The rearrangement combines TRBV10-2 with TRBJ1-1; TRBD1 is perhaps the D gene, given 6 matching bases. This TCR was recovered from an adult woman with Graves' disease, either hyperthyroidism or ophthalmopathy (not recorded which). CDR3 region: CASSGSGETEAFF. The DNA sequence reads TGCGCCAGCAGTGGATCAGGGGAAACTGAAGCTTTCTTT.